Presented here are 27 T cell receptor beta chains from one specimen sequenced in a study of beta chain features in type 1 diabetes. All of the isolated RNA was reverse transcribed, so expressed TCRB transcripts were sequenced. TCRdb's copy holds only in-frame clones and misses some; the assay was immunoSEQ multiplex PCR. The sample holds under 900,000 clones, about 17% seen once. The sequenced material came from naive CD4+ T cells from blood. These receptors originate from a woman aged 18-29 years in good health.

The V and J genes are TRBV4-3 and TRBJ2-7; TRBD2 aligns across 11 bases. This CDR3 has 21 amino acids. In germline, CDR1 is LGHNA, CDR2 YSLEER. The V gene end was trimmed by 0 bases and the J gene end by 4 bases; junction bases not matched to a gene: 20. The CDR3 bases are TGCGCCAGCAGCCAAGATAAGATTGGTAGCGGGAGGGCGAGGACTCGTTACGAGCAGTACTTC. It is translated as CASSQDKIGSGRARTRYEQYF.

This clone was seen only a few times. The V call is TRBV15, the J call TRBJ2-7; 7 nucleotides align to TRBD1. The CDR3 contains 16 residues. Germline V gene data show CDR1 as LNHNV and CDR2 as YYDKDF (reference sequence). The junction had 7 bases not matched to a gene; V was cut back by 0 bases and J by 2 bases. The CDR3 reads CATSRDAGTAAYEQYF. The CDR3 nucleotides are TGTGCCACCAGCAGAGACGCCGGGACAGCAGCCTACGAGCAGTACTTC.

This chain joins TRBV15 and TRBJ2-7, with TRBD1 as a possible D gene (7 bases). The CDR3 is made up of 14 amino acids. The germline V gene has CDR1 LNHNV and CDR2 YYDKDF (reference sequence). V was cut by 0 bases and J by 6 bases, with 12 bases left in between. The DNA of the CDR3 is TGTGCCACCAGCAGAGATGGAGGGACAGCCGAGCAGTACTTC. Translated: CATSRDGGTAEQYF.

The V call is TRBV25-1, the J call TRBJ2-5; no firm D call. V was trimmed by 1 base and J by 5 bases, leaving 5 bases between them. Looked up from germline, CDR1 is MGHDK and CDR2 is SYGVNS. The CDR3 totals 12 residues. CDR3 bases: TGTGCCAGCAGTGAATTGACGGAGACCCAGTACTTC. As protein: CASSELTETQYF. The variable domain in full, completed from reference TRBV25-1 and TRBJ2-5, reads EADIYQTPRYLVIGTGKKITLECSQTMGHDKMYWYQQDPGMELHLIHYSYGVNSTEKGDLSSESTVSRIRTEHFPLTLESARPSHTSQYLCASSELTETQYFGPGTRLLVL.

The CDR3 sequence is CASRQRVTRNYNEQFF. The CDR3 DNA is TGTGCCAGCAGACAAAGAGTGACTCGGAACTACAATGAGCAGTTCTTC. The chain combines TRBV21-1 with TRBJ2-1; the D call in the table, TRBD2, was not verified against the DNA. TRBV21-1 is listed as a pseudogene. The CDR3 totals 16 residues.

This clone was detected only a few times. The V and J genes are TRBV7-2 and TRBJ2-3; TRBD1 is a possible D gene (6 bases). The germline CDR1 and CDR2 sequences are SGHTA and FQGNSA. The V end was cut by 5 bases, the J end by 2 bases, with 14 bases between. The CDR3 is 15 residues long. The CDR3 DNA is TGTGCCAGCAGCCAAACAGGGTGGGTCACAGATACGCAGTATTTT. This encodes CASSQTGWVTDTQYF.

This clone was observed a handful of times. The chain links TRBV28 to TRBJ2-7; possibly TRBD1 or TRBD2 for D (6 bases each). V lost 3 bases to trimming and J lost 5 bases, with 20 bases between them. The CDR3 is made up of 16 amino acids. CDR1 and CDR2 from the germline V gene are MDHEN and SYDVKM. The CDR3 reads CASSFPGSGARDEQYF. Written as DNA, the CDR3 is TGTGCCAGCAGTTTTCCAGGGTCGGGGGCGCGGGACGAGCAGTACTTC.

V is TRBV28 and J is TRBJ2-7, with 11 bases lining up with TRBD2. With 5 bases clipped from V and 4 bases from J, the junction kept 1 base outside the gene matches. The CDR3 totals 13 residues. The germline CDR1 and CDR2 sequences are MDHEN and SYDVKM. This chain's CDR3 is CASSASGRYEQYF. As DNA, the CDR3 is TGTGCCAGCAGTGCTAGCGGGAGGTACGAGCAGTACTTC. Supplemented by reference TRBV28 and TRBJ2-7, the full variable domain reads DVKVTQSSRYLVKRTGEKVFLECVQDMDHENMFWYRQDPGLGLRLIYFSYDVKMKEKGDIPEGYSVSREKKERFSLILESASTNQTSMYLCASSASGRYEQYFGPGTRLTVT.

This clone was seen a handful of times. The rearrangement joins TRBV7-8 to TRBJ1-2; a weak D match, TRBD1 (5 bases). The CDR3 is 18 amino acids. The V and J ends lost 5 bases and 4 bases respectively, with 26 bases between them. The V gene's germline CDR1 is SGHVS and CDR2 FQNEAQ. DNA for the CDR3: TGTGCCAGCAGCATGCGCCAGGGACCGTCAAACCCGTTCTATGGCTACACCTTC. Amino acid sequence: CASSMRQGPSNPFYGYTF.

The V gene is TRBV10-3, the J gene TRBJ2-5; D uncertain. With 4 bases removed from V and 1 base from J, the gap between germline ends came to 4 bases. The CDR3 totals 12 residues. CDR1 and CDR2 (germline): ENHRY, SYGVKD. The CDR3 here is CAISAFQETQYF. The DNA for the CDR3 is TGTGCCATCAGTGCCTTCCAAGAGACCCAGTACTTC.

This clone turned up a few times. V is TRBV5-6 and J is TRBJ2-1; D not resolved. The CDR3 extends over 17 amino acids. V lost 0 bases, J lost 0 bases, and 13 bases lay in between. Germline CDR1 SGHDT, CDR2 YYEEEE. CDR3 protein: CASSLVRASRSYNEQFF. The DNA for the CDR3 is TGTGCCAGCAGCTTGGTTAGGGCGTCCCGCTCCTACAATGAGCAGTTCTTC. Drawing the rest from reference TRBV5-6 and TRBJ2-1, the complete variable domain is DAGVTQSPTHLIKTRGQQVTLRCSPKSGHDTVSWYQQALGQGPQFIFQYYEEEERQRGNFPDRFSGHQFPNYSSELNVNALLLGDSALYLCASSLVRASRSYNEQFFGPGTRLTVL.

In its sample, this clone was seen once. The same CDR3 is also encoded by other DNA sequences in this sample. The CDR3 DNA sequence: TGTGCCAGCAGCTTAACCAATTCACCCCTCCACTTT. Protein sequence: CASSLTNSPLHF. The V and J genes are TRBV7-2 and TRBJ1-6, with D unclear. Germline V CDR1 and CDR2: SGHTA, FQGNSA. This CDR3 is 12 amino acids long. Deletions cut 2 bases from V and 7 bases from J, with 3 bases between.

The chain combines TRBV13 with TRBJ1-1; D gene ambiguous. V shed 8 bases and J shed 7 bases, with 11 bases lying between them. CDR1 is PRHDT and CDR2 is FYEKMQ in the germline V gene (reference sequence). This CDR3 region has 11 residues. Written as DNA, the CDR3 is TGTGCCAGCTGTCACGGAAATGAAGCTTTCTTT. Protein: CASCHGNEAFF. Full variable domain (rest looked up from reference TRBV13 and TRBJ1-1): AAGVIQSPRHLIKEKRETATLKCYPIPRHDTVYWYQQGPGQDPQFLISFYEKMQSDKGSIPDRFSAQQFSDYHSELNMSSLELGDSALYFCASCHGNEAFFGQGTRLTVV.

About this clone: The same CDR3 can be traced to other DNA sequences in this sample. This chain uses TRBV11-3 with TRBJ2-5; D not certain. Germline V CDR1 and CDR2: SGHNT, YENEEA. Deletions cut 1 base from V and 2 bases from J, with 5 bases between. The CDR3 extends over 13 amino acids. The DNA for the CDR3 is TGTGCCAGCAGCTTAGGCGGACAAGAGACCCAGTACTTC. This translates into CASSLGGQETQYF.

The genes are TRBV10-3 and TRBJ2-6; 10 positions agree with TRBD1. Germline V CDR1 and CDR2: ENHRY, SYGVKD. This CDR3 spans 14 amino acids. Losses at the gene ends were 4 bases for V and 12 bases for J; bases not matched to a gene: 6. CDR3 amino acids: CAISGTGGSSVLTF. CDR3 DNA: TGTGCCATCAGTGGGACAGGGGGTTCTAGCGTCCTGACTTTC.

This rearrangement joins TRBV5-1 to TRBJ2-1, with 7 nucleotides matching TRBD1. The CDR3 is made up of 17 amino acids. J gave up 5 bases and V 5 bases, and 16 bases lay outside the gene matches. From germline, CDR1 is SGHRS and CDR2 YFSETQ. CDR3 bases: TGCGCCAGCAGATTTATGGGTCGCGACAGGGTAAACAATGAGCAGTTCTTC. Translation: CASRFMGRDRVNNEQFF.

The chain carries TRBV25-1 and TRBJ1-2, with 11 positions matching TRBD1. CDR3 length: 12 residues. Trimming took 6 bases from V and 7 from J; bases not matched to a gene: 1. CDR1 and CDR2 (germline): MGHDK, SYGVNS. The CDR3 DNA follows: TGTGCCAGCAGGGGACAGGGGGGTGGCTACACCTTC. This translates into CASRGQGGGYTF.

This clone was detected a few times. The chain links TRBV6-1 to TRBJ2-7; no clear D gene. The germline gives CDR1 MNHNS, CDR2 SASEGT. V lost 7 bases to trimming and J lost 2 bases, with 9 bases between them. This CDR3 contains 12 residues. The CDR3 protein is CASTVGPYEQYF. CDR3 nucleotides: TGTGCCAGCACGGTTGGGCCCTACGAGCAGTACTTC.

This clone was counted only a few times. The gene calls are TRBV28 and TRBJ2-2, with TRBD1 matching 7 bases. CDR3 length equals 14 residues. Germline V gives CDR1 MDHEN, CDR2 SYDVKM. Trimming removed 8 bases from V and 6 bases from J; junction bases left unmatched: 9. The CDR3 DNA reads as TGTGCCAGCGACAGGGTTTCTATTCCCGGGGAGCTGTTTTTT. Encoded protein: CASDRVSIPGELFF. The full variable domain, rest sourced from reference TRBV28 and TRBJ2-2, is DVKVTQSSRYLVKRTGEKVFLECVQDMDHENMFWYRQDPGLGLRLIYFSYDVKMKEKGDIPEGYSVSREKKERFSLILESASTNQTSMYLCASDRVSIPGELFFGEGSRLTVL.

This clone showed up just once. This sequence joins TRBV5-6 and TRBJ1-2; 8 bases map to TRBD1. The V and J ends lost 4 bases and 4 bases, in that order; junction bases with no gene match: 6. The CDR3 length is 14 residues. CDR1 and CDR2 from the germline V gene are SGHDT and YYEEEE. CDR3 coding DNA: TGTGCCAGCAGCAATCCGGGACAGGTCTATGGCTACACCTTC. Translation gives CASSNPGQVYGYTF.

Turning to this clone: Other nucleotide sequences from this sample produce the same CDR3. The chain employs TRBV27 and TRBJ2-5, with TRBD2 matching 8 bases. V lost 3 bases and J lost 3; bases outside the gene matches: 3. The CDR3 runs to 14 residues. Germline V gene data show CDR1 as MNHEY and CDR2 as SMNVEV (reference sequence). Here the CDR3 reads CASSFSGTKETQYF. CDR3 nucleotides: TGTGCCAGCAGTTTTAGCGGGACTAAAGAGACCCAGTACTTC.

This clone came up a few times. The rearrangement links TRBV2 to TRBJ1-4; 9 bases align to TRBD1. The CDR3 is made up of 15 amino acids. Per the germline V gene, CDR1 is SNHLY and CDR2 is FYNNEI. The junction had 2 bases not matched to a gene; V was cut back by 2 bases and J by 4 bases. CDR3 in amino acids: CASSEPTGGNEKLFF. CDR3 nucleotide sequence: TGTGCCAGCAGTGAACCGACAGGGGGTAATGAAAAACTGTTTTTT.

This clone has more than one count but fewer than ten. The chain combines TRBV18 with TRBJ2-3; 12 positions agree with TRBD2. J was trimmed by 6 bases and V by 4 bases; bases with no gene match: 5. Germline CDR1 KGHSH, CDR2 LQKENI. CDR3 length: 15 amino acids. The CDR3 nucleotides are TGTGCCAGCTCACGACTAGCGGGAGAGACGGATACGCAGTATTTT. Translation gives CASSRLAGETDTQYF.

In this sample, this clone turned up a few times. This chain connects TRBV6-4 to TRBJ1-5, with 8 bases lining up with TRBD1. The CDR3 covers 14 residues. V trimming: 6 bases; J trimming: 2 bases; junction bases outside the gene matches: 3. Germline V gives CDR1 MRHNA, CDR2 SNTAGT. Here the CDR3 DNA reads TGTGCCAGCAGAAACAGGGGGGGCAATCAGCCCCAGCATTTT. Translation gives CASRNRGGNQPQHF.

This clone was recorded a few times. CDR3 amino acids: CSVEGGWLGANTEAFF. Written as DNA, the CDR3 is TGCAGCGTTGAAGGGGGTTGGTTGGGAGCGAACACTGAAGCTTTCTTT. The chain carries TRBV29-1 and TRBJ1-1; no clear D. Trimming left V 1 base short and J 1 base short, with 16 bases between. The germline gives CDR1 SQVTM, CDR2 ANQGSEA. The CDR3 extends over 16 amino acids. The full variable domain, in which reference TRBV29-1 and TRBJ1-1 provide the parts outside the CDR3, is SAVISQKPSRDICQRGTSLTIQCQVDSQVTMMFWYRQQPGQSLTLIATANQGSEATYESGFVIDKFPISRPNLTFSTLTVSNMSPEDSSIYLCSVEGGWLGANTEAFFGQGTRLTVV.

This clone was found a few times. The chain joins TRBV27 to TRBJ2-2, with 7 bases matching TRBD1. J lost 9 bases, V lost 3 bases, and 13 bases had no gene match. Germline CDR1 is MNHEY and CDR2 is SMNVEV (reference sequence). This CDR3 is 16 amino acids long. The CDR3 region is CASSLVRAGGQRELFF. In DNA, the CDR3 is TGTGCCAGCAGTTTGGTTCGGGCAGGGGGTCAACGGGAGCTGTTTTTT.

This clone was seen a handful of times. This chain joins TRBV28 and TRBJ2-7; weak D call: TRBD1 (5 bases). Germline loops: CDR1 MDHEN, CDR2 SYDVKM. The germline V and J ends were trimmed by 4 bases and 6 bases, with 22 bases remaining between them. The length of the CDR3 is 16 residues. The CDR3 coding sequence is TGTGCCAGCAGTTCCCCGGGCAGGGTTCTCTTCTCCGAGCAGTACTTC. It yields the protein CASSSPGRVLFSEQYF. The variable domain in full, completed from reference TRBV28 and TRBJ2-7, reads DVKVTQSSRYLVKRTGEKVFLECVQDMDHENMFWYRQDPGLGLRLIYFSYDVKMKEKGDIPEGYSVSREKKERFSLILESASTNQTSMYLCASSSPGRVLFSEQYFGPGTRLTVT.